A selection of T cell receptor beta chains follows, all from one sample in a study of shared clonotypes between healthy human individuals. The protocol was immunoSEQ multiplex PCR, while the TCRdb copy is restricted to in-frame clones and leaves out a portion. This sample has 2.3 million or so clones, with approximately 93% found just once. Specimen: naive CD4+ T cells from PBMCs. Source of these receptors: a man between 18 and 35 years old in good health. Some clones in this sample may be carry-over from other donors' samples. CDR3s include the opening cysteine and the closing phenylalanine or tryptophan. A D gene is named only where the DNA matches it firmly. Size is stated for part of the rows, as once, few or many counts, or as a class when the clone is expanded.

j_call | clone_size | d_call | v_call | cdr3_aa | cdr3_nt
TRBJ2-3 | NA | NA | TRBV6-4 | CASSPTPIRGAARQYF | TGTGCCAGCAGTCCCACCCCCATAAGGGGAGCGGCCAGGCAGTATTTT
TRBJ2-7 | NA | TRBD2 | TRBV10-3 | CAISERTSGSLGEQYF | TGTGCCATCAGTGAGAGAACTAGCGGGAGTTTGGGCGAGCAGTACTTC
TRBJ1-5 | NA | TRBD1 | TRBV18 | CASSLGQGGLQPQHF | TGTGCCAGCTCACTAGGACAGGGCGGGTTACAGCCCCAGCATTTT
TRBJ2-1 | once | NA | TRBV7-3 | CASSPGLSSYNEQFF | TGTGCCAGCAGCCCAGGGCTGAGCTCCTACAATGAGCAGTTCTTC
TRBJ2-1 | NA | NA | TRBV6-1 | CASRRDGPGEDEQFF | TGTGCCAGCAGGAGGGACGGGCCAGGTGAGGATGAGCAGTTCTTC
TRBJ1-2 | NA | NA | TRBV5-8 | CASSPALGTVYGYTF | TGTGCCAGCAGCCCCGCTTTGGGAACCGTCTATGGCTACACCTTC
TRBJ2-7 | NA | NA | TRBV27 | CASSSNRAYEQYF | TGTGCCAGCAGTTCGAACAGGGCCTACGAGCAGTACTTC
TRBJ2-1 | NA | NA | TRBV4-3 | CASSYVEDFSYNEQFF | TGCGCCAGCAGCTACGTTGAGGACTTCTCTTACAATGAGCAGTTCTTC
TRBJ2-1 | NA | NA | TRBV19 | CASQDRPYNEQFF | TGTGCCAGCCAGGACAGACCCTACAATGAGCAGTTCTTC
TRBJ2-1 | NA | NA | TRBV7-2 | CASSTTSYNEQFF | TGTGCCAGCAGCACAACGAGCTACAATGAGCAGTTCTTC
TRBJ2-2 | once | NA | TRBV5-4 | CASSLAVGNTGELFF | TGTGCCAGCAGCTTGGCGGTAGGGAACACCGGGGAGCTGTTTTTT
TRBJ1-2 | NA | NA | TRBV28 | CASSLTLNYGYTF | TGTGCCAGCAGTTTAACGCTAAACTATGGCTACACCTTC
TRBJ2-7 | NA | NA | TRBV28 | CASSLGSSYEQYF | TGTGCCAGCAGTTTGGGTTCTTCCTACGAGCAGTACTTC
TRBJ2-7 | NA | NA | TRBV5-1 | CASSLTTGNYEQYF | TGCGCCAGCAGCTTGACGACAGGAAACTACGAGCAGTACTTC
TRBJ1-4 | NA | NA | TRBV5-4 | CASSPGQLNEKLFF | TGTGCCAGCAGCCCTGGACAGCTTAATGAAAAACTGTTTTTT
TRBJ1-3 | NA | NA | TRBV2 | CASSDQDGLSGNTIYF | TGTGCCAGCAGTGACCAGGACGGACTATCTGGAAACACCATATATTTT
TRBJ1-2 | NA | NA | TRBV10-3 | CAISESSAVRNYGYTF | TGTGCCATCAGTGAGTCGTCAGCCGTCCGAAACTATGGCTACACCTTC
TRBJ2-7 | NA | NA | TRBV7-9 | CASSRAIGRQYF | TGTGCCAGCTCCCGGGCCATTGGGCGGCAGTACTTC
TRBJ2-5 | once | TRBD2 | TRBV6-1 | CASSAGLAGGLETQYF | TGTGCCAGCAGTGCCGGACTAGCGGGAGGACTGGAGACCCAGTACTTC
TRBJ2-7 | once | TRBD1 | TRBV11-2 | CASSLVGTGAPYEQYF | TGTGCCAGCAGCTTAGTGGGGACAGGGGCCCCCTACGAGCAGTACTTC
TRBJ2-7 | NA | TRBD2 | TRBV6-5 | CASSYRGGSLSYEQYF | TGTGCCAGCAGTTATCGGGGCGGGAGCCTCTCCTACGAGCAGTACTTC
TRBJ2-4 | NA | NA | TRBV7-3 | CASSPGPTRAKNIQYF | TGTGCCAGCAGTCCAGGTCCTACCCGAGCCAAAAACATTCAGTACTTC
TRBJ2-5 | NA | NA | TRBV5-1 | CASRSDGETQYF | TGCGCCAGCAGATCTGACGGGGAGACCCAGTACTTC
TRBJ1-1 | NA | NA | TRBV10-3 | CAISEYPRGRGTEAFF | TGTGCCATCAGTGAGTATCCTCGGGGAAGAGGGACTGAAGCTTTCTTT
TRBJ1-1 | NA | TRBD1 | TRBV13 | CASSLSPGQGNTEAFF | TGTGCCAGCAGCTTAAGCCCCGGACAGGGGAACACTGAAGCTTTCTTT
TRBJ2-3 | NA | NA | TRBV28 | CATFAASTDTQYF | TGTGCCACATTCGCCGCTAGCACAGATACGCAGTATTTT
TRBJ1-6 | NA | NA | TRBV14 | CASSNNYNSPLHF | TGTGCCAGCAGTAACAACTATAATTCACCCCTCCACTTT
TRBJ2-7 | NA | TRBD1 | TRBV11-2 | CASSHPGQGVEEQYF | TGTGCCAGCAGCCACCCGGGACAGGGAGTAGAGGAGCAGTACTTC
TRBJ1-2 | NA | NA | TRBV5-4 | CASSLDRANYGYTF | TGTGCCAGCAGCTTGGACAGAGCTAACTATGGCTACACCTTC
TRBJ2-3 | once | NA | TRBV29-1 | CSVEGGTDTQYF | TGCAGCGTTGAAGGTGGCACAGATACGCAGTATTTT
TRBJ1-2 | NA | NA | TRBV28 | CASSDLYGYTF | TGTGCCAGCAGTGACCTTTATGGCTACACCTTC
TRBJ2-5 | NA | NA | TRBV28 | CASRPPFGDQETQYF | TGTGCCAGCAGGCCCCCTTTCGGGGACCAAGAGACCCAGTACTTC
TRBJ2-1 | NA | NA | TRBV28 | CASSSDYYNEQFF | TGTGCCAGCAGTTCGGACTATTACAATGAGCAGTTCTTC
TRBJ1-3 | NA | TRBD1 | TRBV5-6 | CASSPKGGQLSGNTIYF | TGTGCCAGCAGCCCGAAGGGGGGACAGCTCTCTGGAAACACCATATATTTT
TRBJ1-2 | NA | TRBD1 | TRBV19 | CASNQNRDSYGYTF | TGTGCCAGTAATCAAAACCGGGACAGCTATGGCTACACCTTC
TRBJ1-3 | NA | NA | TRBV25-1 | CASNGGTGNTIYF | TGTGCCAGCAACGGTGGGACTGGAAACACCATATATTTT
TRBJ2-3 | NA | NA | TRBV30 | CAWSARRTSTDTQYF | TGTGCCTGGAGTGCGAGGCGGACTAGCACAGATACGCAGTATTTT
TRBJ1-4 | NA | TRBD1 | TRBV6-5 | CASREDRVNEKLFF | TGTGCCAGCAGGGAGGACAGGGTGAATGAAAAACTGTTTTTT
TRBJ2-5 | NA | NA | TRBV7-2 | CASSLVFGRRAPETQYF | TGTGCCAGCAGCTTAGTTTTCGGCAGGCGGGCCCCCGAGACCCAGTACTTC
TRBJ2-1 | NA | TRBD2 | TRBV7-9 | CASSLEWGLAGADEQFF | TGTGCCAGCAGCTTAGAATGGGGACTAGCGGGAGCGGATGAGCAGTTCTTC
TRBJ2-5 | NA | NA | TRBV7-3 | CASSLTGSGETQYF | TGTGCCAGCAGCTTAACGGGATCAGGAGAGACCCAGTACTTC
TRBJ2-7 | NA | TRBD2 | TRBV7-9 | CASSLGGRTRGGPEQYF | TGTGCCAGCAGCTTAGGTGGTAGGACTAGAGGAGGCCCCGAGCAGTACTTC
TRBJ1-6 | NA | TRBD1 | TRBV10-3 | CAISDPGTGSSPLHF | TGTGCCATCAGTGACCCCGGGACAGGGAGTTCACCCCTCCACTTT
TRBJ1-1 | NA | NA | TRBV11-2 | CASSWVGTEAFF | TGTGCCAGCAGCTGGGTCGGCACTGAAGCTTTCTTT
TRBJ1-3 | NA | NA | TRBV6-5 | CASSLGGGQRGNTIYF | TGTGCCAGCAGTTTGGGGGGGGGCCAAAGGGGAAACACCATATATTTT
TRBJ1-2 | once | NA | TRBV28 | CASSLWGRDYGYTF | TGTGCCAGCAGTTTATGGGGGAGGGACTATGGCTACACCTTC
TRBJ1-1 | NA | TRBD1 | TRBV18 | CASSPQGAMNTEAFF | TGTGCCAGCTCACCTCAGGGGGCGATGAACACTGAAGCTTTCTTT
TRBJ2-7 | NA | NA | TRBV7-2 | CASSLVGYEQYF | TGTGCCAGCAGCTTAGTAGGCTACGAGCAGTACTTC
TRBJ1-5 | NA | NA | TRBV5-8 | CASSPGSGVPNQPQHF | TGTGCCAGCAGCCCGGGGTCCGGGGTCCCCAATCAGCCCCAGCATTTT
TRBJ2-7 | NA | TRBD2 | TRBV11-2 | CASSLDGTSDYEQYF | TGTGCCAGCAGCTTAGATGGGACTAGCGACTACGAGCAGTACTTC
TRBJ2-5 | once | NA | TRBV10-3 | CATQGGSGETQYF | TGTGCCACCCAAGGAGGGTCGGGGGAGACCCAGTACTTC